This T cell receptor (beta chain) emerged from a study of blood T cell repertoires in COVID-19. Overall study: From the United States, Italy and Spain came samples of acute and convalescent COVID-19.

Unmatched junction bases numbered 9, after V lost 0 bases and J lost 4 bases. CDR3 size: 17 residues. Germline CDR1 and CDR2: MNHEY and SVGEGT. Original handling: For nucleated cells, counts were estimated from reference gene primer amplification. Measured with immunoSEQ multiplex PCR; TCRdb has only the in-frame clones, and not every one. V and J calls and clone size follow that table, whereas D and trimming were derived from the DNA. Of 130,000 to 150,000 clones listed, about 85% are singletons. Sample: peripheral blood. The sequence came from a human donor with acute or convalescent COVID-19. The donor label of this sample is uncertain. The chain has TRBV6-2 or TRBV6-3 and TRBJ1-3, with 7 positions matching TRBD1. The CDR3 here is CASSYSGTAFSGNTIYF. CDR3 nucleotide sequence: TGTGCCAGCAGTTACTCCGGGACAGCATTCAGCGGAAACACCATATATTTT.